The 23 T cell receptor beta chains given below trace back to one sample, sequenced in a study of blood T cell repertoires in COVID-19. Data came from immunoSEQ multiplex PCR; TCRdb stores just in-frame clones and leaves some out. The profile covers some 160,000 clones, with about 87% appearing a single time and about 9.4% taken by the ten largest. The specimen sequenced was peripheral blood. The receptors come from a woman in her sixties or seventies with COVID-19, enrolled during active disease.

The V call is TRBV2, the J call TRBJ2-3; TRBD1 might be the D (6 bases). The CDR3 loop spans 17 amino acids. Per the germline V gene, CDR1 is SNHLY and CDR2 is FYNNEI. V lost 6 bases to trimming and J lost 2 bases, with 21 bases between them. The CDR3 spells CASSQGTTGMYTDTQYF. For the CDR3, the DNA is TGTGCCAGCAGCCAGGGAACCACAGGGATGTACACAGATACGCAGTATTTT. Variable domain in full (rest from reference TRBV2 and TRBJ2-3): EPEVTQTPSHQVTQMGQEVILRCVPISNHLYFYWYRQILGQKVEFLVSFYNNEISEKSEIFDDQFSVERPDGSNFTLKIRSTKLEDSAMYFCASSQGTTGMYTDTQYFGPGTRLTVL.

The chain has TRBV14 and TRBJ1-5; D call uncertain. There are 13 residues in the CDR3. Germline V CDR1 and CDR2: SGHDN, FVKESK. V dropped 4 bases and J dropped 9 bases, with 13 bases sitting between them. CDR3 in DNA: TGTGCCAGCAGCCCCCGTTCGGGTAGGCCCCAGCATTTT. This codes for CASSPRSGRPQHF.

The rearrangement uses TRBV30 and TRBJ1-1; D might be TRBD1 (5 bases). Germline loops: CDR1 GTSNPN, CDR2 SVGIG (reference sequence). V was clipped by 2 bases and J by 0 bases, with 13 bases between them. The CDR3 runs to 15 residues. CDR3 sequence: CAWSPELTVNTEAFF. CDR3 nucleotide sequence: TGTGCCTGGAGTCCCGAACTGACAGTGAACACTGAAGCTTTCTTT.

Regarding this clone: Mismatch with germline at one junction end may stem from a read error. The chain employs TRBV6-5 and TRBJ1-2, with D perhaps matching TRBD1 (5 bases). CDR3 length: 15 amino acids. CDR1 is MNHEY, CDR2 SVGAGI, per germline. CDR3 residues: CASSYIAGPKYGYTF. The CDR3 DNA reads TGTGCCAGCAGTTACATCGCGGGACCTAAATATGGCTACACCTTC.

The gene calls are TRBV30 and TRBJ1-3; the D gene is possibly TRBD1 (6 bases). V lost 2 bases, J lost 0 bases, and 14 bases lay in between. This CDR3 has 16 amino acids. In germline, CDR1 is GTSNPN, CDR2 SVGIG (reference sequence). This chain's CDR3 is CAWSTTGTNSGNTIYF. The DNA of the CDR3 is TGTGCCTGGAGTACGACAGGTACCAACTCTGGAAACACCATATATTTT.

V gene TRBV4-2 combines with J gene TRBJ2-2; D might be TRBD2 (5 bases). This CDR3 is built from 15 residues. Trimming removed 4 bases from V and 4 bases from J, with 13 bases in between. Germline V gene data show CDR1 as LGHNA and CDR2 as YNFKEQ. The CDR3 loop reads CASSRMDSSTGELFF. CDR3 DNA sequence: TGTGCCAGCAGCCGAATGGACTCCTCCACCGGGGAGCTGTTTTTT.

In regard to this clone: In the same sample, other DNA sequences code for this CDR3. The chain employs TRBV2 and TRBJ1-3, with D perhaps TRBD1 (6 bases). The CDR3 length is 14 residues. Germline loops: CDR1 SNHLY, CDR2 FYNNEI. V was trimmed by 6 bases and J by 0 bases, leaving 9 bases between them. The CDR3 bases are TGTGCCAGCAGAGGGGGAAACTCTGGAAACACCATATATTTT. It is translated as CASRGGNSGNTIYF.

This chain joins TRBV5-4 and TRBJ2-5; TRBD2 matches 11 bases. The V gene end was trimmed by 0 bases and the J gene end by 5 bases; junction bases not matched to a gene: 6. The CDR3 length is 16 residues. Germline lookup yields CDR1 SGHNT and CDR2 YYREEE (reference sequence). This CDR3 is CASSLGSSGGAETQYF. In nucleotides, the CDR3 is TGTGCCAGCAGCTTGGGAAGTAGCGGGGGGGCGGAGACCCAGTACTTC. The full variable domain, completed using reference TRBV5-4 and TRBJ2-5, is ETGVTQSPTHLIKTRGQQVTLRCSSQSGHNTVSWYQQALGQGPQFIFQYYREEENGRGNFPPRFSGLQFPNYSSELNVNALELDDSALYLCASSLGSSGGAETQYFGPGTRLLVL.

V usage is TRBV5-4 and J usage is TRBJ1-1; 8 positions agree with TRBD1. This CDR3 comprises 16 residues. Trimming at V came to 0 bases and at J to 0 bases, leaving 4 bases not matched to a gene. Germline CDR1 is SGHNT and CDR2 is YYREEE (reference sequence). CDR3 in DNA: TGTGCCAGCAGCTTGGAACAGGGGGGGATGAACACTGAAGCTTTCTTT. Translated, it gives CASSLEQGGMNTEAFF.

This chain connects TRBV6-6 to TRBJ1-6; a possible D gene is TRBD1 (5 bases). V lost 5 bases and J lost 6, with 14 bases in between. The CDR3 loop spans 15 amino acids. Per the germline V gene, CDR1 is MNHNY and CDR2 is SVGAGI (reference sequence). CDR3: CASSTGGSGNSPLHF. The CDR3 DNA reads TGTGCCAGCAGTACCGGGGGGAGCGGTAATTCACCCCTCCACTTT.

The chain employs TRBV10-3 and TRBJ2-2; 8 bases fit TRBD1. V lost 2 bases and J lost 1; bases outside the gene matches: 18. This CDR3 contains 21 residues. Per the germline V gene, CDR1 is ENHRY and CDR2 is SYGVKD. The CDR3 is CAISETGIGRGLTWNTGELFF. For the CDR3, the DNA is TGTGCCATCAGTGAGACGGGAATAGGCAGGGGGCTAACATGGAACACCGGGGAGCTGTTTTTT.

J is TRBJ1-1 and V is TRBV9, with TRBD1 identical over 9 bases. Looked up from germline, CDR1 is SGDLS and CDR2 is YYNGEE. The ends lost 3 bases at V and 1 base at J; junction bases unmatched: 4. The CDR3 is 15 amino acids. The CDR3 DNA reads as TGTGCCAGCAGCGCCTTGACAGGGGGGAACACTGAAGCTTTCTTT. Translating it yields CASSALTGGNTEAFF.

The chain carries TRBV27 and TRBJ2-3; 7 bases are a match to TRBD2. Losses at the gene ends were 3 bases for V and 3 bases for J; bases not matched to a gene: 3. The CDR3 contains 14 residues. The germline V gene encodes CDR1 MNHEY and CDR2 SMNVEV (reference sequence). In DNA form, the CDR3 reads TGTGCCAGCAGTTTGGGGACTACAACAGATACGCAGTATTTT. It translates to CASSLGTTTDTQYF.

This clone was detected only a few times. This chain links TRBV4-1 with TRBJ1-3; possibly TRBD1 for D (6 bases). Trimming removed 2 bases at V and 3 bases at J, with 23 bases between. CDR3 length equals 19 residues. Looked up from germline, CDR1 is MGHRA and CDR2 is YSYEKL. The CDR3 bases are TGCGCCAGCAGCCAAACCCCAAGTTTTGCAGGGGTTAGTGGAAACACCATATATTTT. This codes for CASSQTPSFAGVSGNTIYF.

The CDR3 region is CASSVSGRYGEKLFF. The CDR3 DNA sequence: TGTGCCAGCAGCGTTAGCGGCAGGTATGGAGAAAAACTGTTTTTT. The chain links TRBV9 to TRBJ1-4; no definite D call. Germline assignment: CDR1 SGDLS and CDR2 YYNGEE. Trimming left V 2 bases short and J 8 bases short, with 16 bases between. The CDR3 has 15 residues.

The chain is built from TRBV2 and TRBJ2-5, with 11 bases that match TRBD2. V shed 6 bases, J shed 5 bases, and the junction held 8 bases outside the gene matches. The CDR3 runs 15 residues. Germline V gene sequence: CDR1 SNHLY, CDR2 FYNNEI. CDR3 bases: TGTGCCAGCAGACCAATGCGACTAGCGGGGGAGACCCAGTACTTC. The encoded protein is CASRPMRLAGETQYF.

This chain uses TRBV4-1 with TRBJ2-7; 13 positions match TRBD2. Germline CDR1 MGHRA, CDR2 YSYEKL. Trimming cost V 5 bases and J 0 bases; bases outside gene matches: 13. The CDR3 covers 19 residues. The CDR3 loop is CASSYDRLAGGTISYEQYF. The DNA of the CDR3 is TGCGCCAGCAGCTACGACAGACTAGCGGGGGGCACAATCTCCTACGAGCAGTACTTC.

This clone is a singleton in its sample. The CDR3 protein is CATSDARQGDNQPQHF. The DNA for the CDR3 is TGTGCCACCAGTGATGCCCGACAGGGTGACAATCAGCCCCAGCATTTT. This chain links TRBV24-1 with TRBJ1-5; 7 nucleotides match TRBD1. The germline gives CDR1 KGHDR, CDR2 SFDVKD. V lost 3 bases, J lost 3 bases, and 7 bases stayed unmatched. The CDR3 loop spans 16 amino acids.

This clone was observed a few times. J is TRBJ1-2 and V is TRBV28; the match to TRBD1 covers 12 bases. The V gene's germline CDR1 is MDHEN and CDR2 SYDVKM. V shed 5 bases and J 8 bases; nucleotides not matched to a gene: 9. This CDR3 contains 15 residues. CDR3 sequence: CASSPTGQGARGYTF. The CDR3 bases are TGTGCCAGCAGTCCTACGGGACAGGGGGCTAGGGGCTACACCTTC.

The CDR3 loop is CASRKDRANSPLHF. CDR3 DNA: TGTGCCAGTAGGAAAGACAGGGCCAATTCACCCCTCCACTTT. The gene calls are TRBV19 and TRBJ1-6; 7 nucleotides align to TRBD1. Germline V gives CDR1 LNHDA, CDR2 SQIVND (reference sequence). This CDR3 region has 14 residues. V lost 6 bases, J lost 7 bases, and 6 bases stayed unmatched.

This rearrangement joins TRBV7-9 to TRBJ2-7; D is possibly TRBD1 (5 bases). The V and J ends lost 5 bases and 6 bases respectively, with 17 bases between them. CDR3 size: 14 residues. Per the germline V gene, CDR1 is SEHNR and CDR2 is FQNEAQ (reference sequence). The CDR3 coding sequence is TGTGCCAGCAGCCCAAGGGGTCGGCCTCTCGAGCAGTACTTC. Amino acid sequence: CASSPRGRPLEQYF.

V usage is TRBV28 and J usage is TRBJ2-7; possibly TRBD2 for D (6 bases). CDR1 is MDHEN and CDR2 is SYDVKM in the germline V gene. V lost 3 bases and J lost 4, with 13 bases in between. This CDR3 comprises 14 residues. This CDR3 is CASSLPGVRYEQYF. Written as DNA, the CDR3 is TGTGCCAGCAGTTTGCCGGGGGTAAGGTACGAGCAGTACTTC.

The chain uses TRBV7-8 and TRBJ2-5; 7 bases line up with TRBD2. The CDR3 is 15 amino acids. With 5 bases clipped from V and 5 bases from J, the junction kept 11 bases outside the gene matches. CDR1 SGHVS and CDR2 FQNEAQ come from the germline V gene. CDR3 in amino acids: CASSIPGLSTETQYF. CDR3 DNA sequence: TGTGCCAGCAGCATTCCGGGACTATCGACGGAGACCCAGTACTTC. The full variable domain, completed using reference TRBV7-8 and TRBJ2-5, is GAGVSQSPRYKVAKRGQDVALRCDPISGHVSLFWYQQALGQGPEFLTYFQNEAQLDKSGLPSDRFFAERPEGSVSTLKIQRTQQEDSAVYLCASSIPGLSTETQYFGPGTRLLVL.